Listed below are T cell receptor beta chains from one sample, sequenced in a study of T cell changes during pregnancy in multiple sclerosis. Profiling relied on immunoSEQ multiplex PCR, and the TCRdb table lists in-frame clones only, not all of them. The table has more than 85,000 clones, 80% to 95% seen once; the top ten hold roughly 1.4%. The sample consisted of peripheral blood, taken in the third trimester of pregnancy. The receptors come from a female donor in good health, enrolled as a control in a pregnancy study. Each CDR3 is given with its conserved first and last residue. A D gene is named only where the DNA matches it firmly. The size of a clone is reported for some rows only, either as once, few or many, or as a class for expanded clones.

TGTGCCAGCAGCCACACAGGCGGTAATTCACCCCTCCACTTT,CASSHTGGNSPLHF,-,-,TRBJ1-6,TRBV13
TGTGCCAGCAGCCAGGTCACCTGGGGGGTGGGAGGGTCCTGGGACAATGAGCAGTTCTTC,CASSQVTWGVGGSWDNEQFF,TRBD2,once,TRBJ2-1,TRBV28
TGTGCCAGCACCCGAGGCGGGAGCACAGATACGCAGTATTTT,CASTRGGSTDTQYF,-,-,TRBJ2-3,TRBV7-6
TGCGCCAGCAGCCAATCGGGACAGGGATATGGCTACACCTTC,CASSQSGQGYGYTF,TRBD1,-,TRBJ1-2,TRBV4-1
TGCAGCGTTGAAGAGGACAGCAATACCTACGAGCAGTACTTC,CSVEEDSNTYEQYF,-,-,TRBJ2-7,TRBV29-1
TGCGCCAGCAGCTTACAGGGAACAGATACGCAGTATTTT,CASSLQGTDTQYF,-,-,TRBJ2-3,TRBV5-1
TGTGCCAGCAGTTTTACCGAGTGGTCCGGGGCCAACGTCCTGACTTTC,CASSFTEWSGANVLTF,-,few,TRBJ2-6,TRBV28
TGTGCCAGCAGTTATTACTCTGGACAGGGGTTACAGACCCAGTACTTC,CASSYYSGQGLQTQYF,TRBD1,-,TRBJ2-5,TRBV6-6
TGTGCCAGCAGCCTCCTCTTTGGGGGGAGGACTGAAGCTTTCTTT,CASSLLFGGRTEAFF,-,-,TRBJ1-1,TRBV7-8
TGTGCCAGCAGCCCTCGCCTGGACTACCCCTACGAGCAGTACTTC,CASSPRLDYPYEQYF,-,-,TRBJ2-7,TRBV7-2
TGCGCCAGCGCCTATGACAGGGGAGTTGGAAACACCATATATTTT,CASAYDRGVGNTIYF,TRBD1,-,TRBJ1-3,TRBV5-1
TGTGCCACCGGACAGATCGGGGACACCATATATTTT,CATGQIGDTIYF,-,-,TRBJ1-3,TRBV15
TGTGCCAGTAGTCCAGGACTAGCGGGGGGCACCGGGGAGCTGTTTTTT,CASSPGLAGGTGELFF,TRBD2,-,TRBJ2-2,TRBV19
TGTGCCAGTAGTAGGGGACTAGCGGGAGAAGAGGAGCAGTTCTTC,CASSRGLAGEEEQFF,TRBD2,-,TRBJ2-1,TRBV19
TGTGCCAGCAGCCTGGGCGGGAAGACCTCCTACGAGCAGTACTTC,CASSLGGKTSYEQYF,-,once,TRBJ2-7,TRBV9
TGTGCCAGTTTTGGTCCGGGACAGGGGGCGCGTTTAGAAAAACTGTTTTTT,CASFGPGQGARLEKLFF,TRBD1,-,TRBJ1-4,TRBV11-2
TGTGCCAGCAGCTTAGGGGCTAGCGGGGGAAGTTACAATGAGCAGTTCTTC,CASSLGASGGSYNEQFF,TRBD2,-,TRBJ2-1,TRBV7-9
TGTGCCACCAGCAGAGGGCAGGGGGATGGAAATGAGCAGTTCTTC,CATSRGQGDGNEQFF,TRBD1,-,TRBJ2-1,TRBV15
TGTGCCAGCAGCTGGGGACCGGGACAGGGATACAATGAGCAGTTCTTC,CASSWGPGQGYNEQFF,TRBD1,-,TRBJ2-1,TRBV5-4
TGTGCCAGCAGCCAGGGGGAGGGGAGACAAGAGACCCAGTACTTC,CASSQGEGRQETQYF,TRBD2,-,TRBJ2-5,TRBV4-2
TGCAGCGTTGATGGCAGCGGGCTCCAAGAGACCCAGTACTTC,CSVDGSGLQETQYF,-,once,TRBJ2-5,TRBV29-1
TGCAGCGCCCACAGATTCGAGCAGTACTTC,CSAHRFEQYF,-,once,TRBJ2-7,TRBV29-1
TGCGCCAGCAGCCAAAACAGGGGGCAAGGAAACACCATATATTTT,CASSQNRGQGNTIYF,TRBD1,once,TRBJ1-3,TRBV4-1
TGTGCCAGCAGCTGGCCGGGGGGGACTTACAATGAGCAGTTCTTC,CASSWPGGTYNEQFF,TRBD2,-,TRBJ2-1,TRBV5-4
TGTGCCAGCAGGCGGGCGCTGATAGGACTGTACGAGCAGTACTTC,CASRRALIGLYEQYF,-,-,TRBJ2-7,TRBV28
TGTGCCAGCAGCTTACGAGGAGGGGAATATGGCTACACCTTC,CASSLRGGEYGYTF,-,-,TRBJ1-2,TRBV7-9
TGTGCCAGCTCACCACGGGGGGAGCGATCCTACAATGAGCAGTTCTTC,CASSPRGERSYNEQFF,-,once,TRBJ2-1,TRBV18
TGTGCCAGCTCACCTACCGACAGATTTCAAGAGACCCAGTACTTC,CASSPTDRFQETQYF,-,-,TRBJ2-5,TRBV18
TGCGCCAGCAGCTTTCCAGGGGGCTCCTACGAGCAGTACTTC,CASSFPGGSYEQYF,TRBD1,-,TRBJ2-7,TRBV5-1
TGTGCCAGCAGTGTCCGACAGGGGTTGGGAGAGACCCAGTACTTC,CASSVRQGLGETQYF,TRBD1,-,TRBJ2-5,TRBV27
TGTGCCAGCAGCTTGAGGGCGGGAGGTAGCACAGATACGCAGTATTTT,CASSLRAGGSTDTQYF,TRBD2,-,TRBJ2-3,TRBV7-2
TGTGCTAGCAGCTTAGGTAGCGGGAGGGCCTCGGATGAGCAGTTCTTC,CASSLGSGRASDEQFF,TRBD2,-,TRBJ2-1,TRBV7-7
TGTGCCAGCAGTTTTCCGGGGAACTATGGCTACACCTTC,CASSFPGNYGYTF,-,once,TRBJ1-2,TRBV28
TGTGCCAGCAGCGTAGGGGTAGCGGGAGACGGCGAGCAGTACTTC,CASSVGVAGDGEQYF,TRBD2,-,TRBJ2-7,TRBV9
TGTGCCACCAGCAGAGATACACATCGGCTAGGAACCTACGAGCAGTACTTC,CATSRDTHRLGTYEQYF,-,-,TRBJ2-7,TRBV15
TGTGCCAGCCTATCGGGAGAAAACACCGGGGAGCTGTTTTTT,CASLSGENTGELFF,-,-,TRBJ2-2,TRBV28
TGTGCCAGCAGTTTTCTGGCGGGCACAGATACGCAGTATTTT,CASSFLAGTDTQYF,-,-,TRBJ2-3,TRBV28
TGTGCCAGCAGCTTAGGAACGCCGGGCAATCAGCCCCAGCATTTT,CASSLGTPGNQPQHF,-,-,TRBJ1-5,TRBV7-2
TGTGCCAGCAGTGGCACGGGACTACACTACGAGCAGTACTTC,CASSGTGLHYEQYF,TRBD2,-,TRBJ2-7,TRBV28
TGTGCCAGTAGTACTCCGGGACAGGGGAATCAGCCCCAGCATTTT,CASSTPGQGNQPQHF,TRBD1,-,TRBJ1-5,TRBV19
TGTGCCAGCAGCTTAGTCGCTAGCACGAGCTCCTACGAGCAGTACTTC,CASSLVASTSSYEQYF,-,-,TRBJ2-7,TRBV7-2
TGTGCCAGCAACTCCCCTCCGAACACCGGGGAGCTGTTTTTT,CASNSPPNTGELFF,-,-,TRBJ2-2,TRBV6-6
TGTGCCAGCCGTCCTTACTTTGAGACCTACAATGAGCAGTTCTTC,CASRPYFETYNEQFF,-,-,TRBJ2-1,TRBV5-4
TGTGCCAGCTCACCACGGGACCTCCACAGGGGCCCAGATACGCAGTATTTT,CASSPRDLHRGPDTQYF,TRBD1,-,TRBJ2-3,TRBV18
TGTGCCAGCAGCGTTCCCGGGGGAGCCGGGACAGATACGCAGTATTTT,CASSVPGGAGTDTQYF,-,-,TRBJ2-3,TRBV7-9
TGTGCCAGCAGCCATTCCGGGACTAGTGGCGAGCAGTACTTC,CASSHSGTSGEQYF,TRBD2,-,TRBJ2-7,TRBV7-9
TGTGCCACCCGGGGGGCCAGGACTAGTGAAGCGACCCAGTACTTC,CATRGARTSEATQYF,-,-,TRBJ2-5,TRBV10-3
TGTGCCAGCACCCATAGCGGGAGTCTTAACGATGAGCAGTTCTTC,CASTHSGSLNDEQFF,TRBD2,-,TRBJ2-1,TRBV6-5
TGTGCCAGCACCGCGGACAGCTTATATGGCTACACCTTC,CASTADSLYGYTF,-,-,TRBJ1-2,TRBV5-6
TGCGCCAGCAGCTTGGCCGAGGACAGCCCTTTCCAAGAGACCCAGTACTTC,CASSLAEDSPFQETQYF,-,-,TRBJ2-5,TRBV5-1
TGTGCCAGCAGCTTAGAACGGGACTCTCAAAGTTCTGGCGAGCAGTACTTC,CASSLERDSQSSGEQYF,-,-,TRBJ2-7,TRBV7-9
TGTGCCAGCAGCCGAGGGGGCTCTGGAAACACCATATATTTT,CASSRGGSGNTIYF,-,-,TRBJ1-3,TRBV2
TGTGCCAGCAGCTTGGTAAGCGGCGGCACTGAAGCTTTCTTT,CASSLVSGGTEAFF,-,-,TRBJ1-1,TRBV5-5
TGTGCCAGCAGCTGGCAGGGGGCGTGGGGGGCCAACGTCCTGACTTTC,CASSWQGAWGANVLTF,TRBD1,-,TRBJ2-6,TRBV5-6
TGTGCCAGCAGCGATCGGACAGGGGAGAACACCGGGGAGCTGTTTTTT,CASSDRTGENTGELFF,TRBD1,once,TRBJ2-2,TRBV7-9